What follows describes a single T cell receptor (beta chain). The germline V gene has CDR1 MGHDK and CDR2 SYGVNS. The CDR3 is 13 amino acids. Trimming removed 1 base at V and 8 bases at J, with 8 bases between. Generated by immunoSEQ multiplex PCR, the TCRdb table keeps only in-frame clones and is missing some. Altogether some 2.3 million clones are present, roughly 93% being singletons, with the ten largest covering 0.39%. This record comes from a study of shared clonotypes between healthy human individuals. The sequence came from a man in his late teens or twenties in good health. Some clones in this sample may be carry-over from other donors' samples. Sequenced sample: naive CD4+ T cells from PBMCs. Stated subset: CD45RA+ positively selected. V usage is TRBV25-1 and J usage is TRBJ1-4; D not certain. CDR3 sequence (DNA): TGTGCCAGCAGTGAATTTGGGAGGGAAAAACTGTTTTTT. Its translation is CASSEFGREKLFF.